The 24 T cell receptor beta chains given below trace back to one sample, sequenced in a study of control samples from healthy donors and cancer patients. The method was immunoSEQ multiplex PCR; TCRdb's version includes in-frame clones alone and lacks a portion of them. The repertoire holds about 130,000 clones, with 80% to 95% as singletons. Source material: blood. The receptor set was obtained from a man aged 18 to 29 in good health.

V and J are TRBV5-1 and TRBJ1-2; TRBD1 aligns across 7 bases. From germline, CDR1 is SGHRS and CDR2 YFSETQ. This CDR3 is built from 13 residues. The V gene end was trimmed by 4 bases and the J gene end by 4 bases; junction bases not matched to a gene: 4. The CDR3 loop reads CASSRDRRYGYTF. CDR3 in DNA: TGCGCCAGCAGCCGGGACAGACGCTATGGCTACACCTTC.

CDR3 amino acids: CASSPSVTNEQFF. CDR3 bases: TGTGCCAGCAGCCCTTCAGTTACCAATGAGCAGTTCTTC. The V and J genes are TRBV9 and TRBJ2-1; unclear D gene. V lost 4 bases and J lost 6, with 11 bases in between. From germline, CDR1 is SGDLS and CDR2 YYNGEE. The CDR3 totals 13 residues.

This clone was picked up one time. The chain joins TRBV9 to TRBJ1-6; a possible D gene is TRBD1 (5 bases). This CDR3 spans 15 amino acids. Trimming pared 2 bases from V and 9 bases from J, leaving 15 bases between. The germline gives CDR1 SGDLS, CDR2 YYNGEE. CDR3 nucleotides: TGTGCCAGCAGCGTGGGGGAGGCTTGGCGTTCACCCCTCCACTTT. Amino acids: CASSVGEAWRSPLHF.

A remark on this clone: The same CDR3 is also encoded by other DNA sequences in this sample. The rearrangement links TRBV18 to TRBJ2-7; 8 nucleotides match TRBD1. J gave up 1 base and V 2 bases, and 1 base lay outside the gene matches. The germline V gene encodes CDR1 KGHSH and CDR2 LQKENI. The CDR3 length is 14 residues. The CDR3 region has the DNA TGTGCCAGCTCACCAGGGACAGGTTCCTACGAGCAGTACTTC. As protein: CASSPGTGSYEQYF.

V usage is TRBV2 and J usage is TRBJ2-6; D ambiguous. The germline CDR1 and CDR2 sequences are SNHLY and FYNNEI. Trimming shortened V by 0 bases and J by 0 bases, and 15 bases separated the two germline ends. This CDR3 is 19 amino acids long. In DNA, the CDR3 is TGTGCCAGCAGTGAAGCAGTCGGTAGTTTTTACTCTGGGGCCAACGTCCTGACTTTC. Its protein is CASSEAVGSFYSGANVLTF.

Concerning this clone: The same CDR3 can be traced to other DNA sequences in this sample. V is TRBV5-1 and J is TRBJ1-2, with D tentatively TRBD1 (6 bases). Trimming took 3 bases from V and 2 from J, leaving 23 bases between them. This CDR3 region has 18 residues. CDR1 SGHRS and CDR2 YFSETQ come from the germline V gene. CDR3 DNA sequence: TGCGCCAGCAGCTACACCACCCTGCTGGGGGCTGGGAACTATGGCTACACCTTC. This codes for CASSYTTLLGAGNYGYTF.

This chain joins TRBV7-3 and TRBJ2-1; D is possibly TRBD1 or TRBD2 (5 bases each). Germline V lookup: CDR1 SGHTA, CDR2 FQGTGA. V dropped 5 bases and J dropped 5 bases, with 22 bases sitting between them. The CDR3 totals 17 residues. CDR3 sequence: CASSVCNRRPDNNEQFF. In nucleotides, the CDR3 is TGTGCCAGCAGCGTGTGCAACAGGAGGCCGGATAACAATGAGCAGTTCTTC.

The V gene is TRBV15, the J gene TRBJ1-1; D is perhaps TRBD1 (6 bases). The CDR3 totals 15 residues. CDR1 is LNHNV and CDR2 is YYDKDF in the germline V gene (reference sequence). Trimming removed 2 bases from V and 4 bases from J, with 14 bases in between. Here the CDR3 DNA reads TGTGCCACCAGCAGAATCAGGGGTGGTGGCACTGAAGCTTTCTTT. Its protein product is CATSRIRGGGTEAFF.

The chain links TRBV6-5 to TRBJ2-7; D may be TRBD1 (5 bases). Deletions cut 11 bases from V and 2 bases from J, with 22 bases between. The CDR3 loop spans 15 amino acids. Germline V gives CDR1 MNHEY, CDR2 SVGAGI. The CDR3 region is CAPTSSQSRAYEQYF. CDR3 bases: TGTGCCCCTACTTCCTCCCAGTCCAGGGCCTACGAGCAGTACTTC.

The chain combines TRBV10-3 with TRBJ1-2, with D hard to call. This CDR3 contains 16 residues. Deletions cut 0 bases from V and 0 bases from J, with 11 bases between. In germline, CDR1 is ENHRY, CDR2 SYGVKD. CDR3 DNA: TGTGCCATCAGTGAGTCAGAGGCAGCTACTAACTATGGCTACACCTTC. Protein product: CAISESEAATNYGYTF.

V is TRBV7-9 and J is TRBJ1-6, with 10 bases identical to TRBD1. Germline trimming cut 1 base from V and 9 bases from J; bases unmatched to any gene: 3. Germline CDR1 and CDR2: SEHNR and FQNEAQ (reference sequence). The CDR3 loop spans 15 amino acids. CDR3: CASSLGTGGGSPLHF. In nucleotides, the CDR3 is TGTGCCAGCAGCTTAGGGACAGGGGGTGGTTCACCCCTCCACTTT. Full variable domain (remainder filled in from reference TRBV7-9 and TRBJ1-6): DTGVSQNPRHKITKRGQNVTFRCDPISEHNRLYWYRQTLGQGPEFLTYFQNEAQLEKSRLLSDRFSAERPKGSFSTLEIQRTEQGDSAMYLCASSLGTGGGSPLHFGNGTRLTVT.

The rearrangement links TRBV27 to TRBJ2-1, with D possibly matching TRBD2 (6 bases). From germline, CDR1 is MNHEY and CDR2 SMNVEV (reference sequence). Trimming shortened V by 0 bases and J by 7 bases, and 13 bases separated the two germline ends. The CDR3 is made up of 15 amino acids. The chain's CDR3 is CASSLSGGGFNEQFF. Here the CDR3 DNA reads TGTGCCAGCAGTTTATCAGGTGGGGGGTTTAATGAGCAGTTCTTC.

This chain joins TRBV11-2 and TRBJ1-1; the D gene is possibly TRBD1 (5 bases). CDR1 is SGHAT and CDR2 is FQNNGV in the germline V gene. Trimming took off 5 bases at V and 5 bases at J, with 18 bases between the two ends. This CDR3 region has 15 residues. CDR3 sequence: CASSNYRGSLTEAFF. The CDR3 DNA reads as TGTGCCAGCAGCAATTATCGGGGGAGTTTGACTGAAGCTTTCTTT.

The chain uses TRBV5-6 and TRBJ1-5; D not certain. The germline V gene encodes CDR1 SGHDT and CDR2 YYEEEE. The V end lost 3 bases, the J end lost 4 bases, and 11 bases lay between the germline ends. The CDR3 has 14 residues. In DNA, the CDR3 is TGTGCCAGCAGCTGGGCGGGAGGGAATCAGCCCCAGCATTTT. It translates to CASSWAGGNQPQHF.

The chain couples TRBV6-5 to TRBJ1-2; TRBD1 might be the D (5 bases). CDR1 MNHEY and CDR2 SVGAGI come from the germline V gene. There are 14 residues in the CDR3. V was shortened by 6 bases and J by 3 bases, with 14 bases between the two germline ends. The CDR3 DNA sequence: TGTGCCAGCAGCACCTGGGACGGACACTATGGCTACACCTTC. Encoded protein: CASSTWDGHYGYTF.

This clone was picked up many times. V gene TRBV3-1 (or the pseudogene TRBV3-2) combines with J gene TRBJ2-2; tentatively, D is TRBD2 (5 bases). The germline V gene has CDR1 LGHDT and CDR2 YNNKEL (reference sequence). Trimming pared 5 bases from V and 11 bases from J, leaving 18 bases between. There are 14 residues in the CDR3. CDR3 region: CASSSQRGVTELFF. The CDR3 DNA reads TGTGCCAGCAGCTCCCAACGGGGAGTAACCGAGCTGTTTTTT.

The chain uses TRBV5-1 and TRBJ1-1; 9 bases line up with TRBD1. This CDR3 region has 14 residues. Germline loops: CDR1 SGHRS, CDR2 YFSETQ. V lost 5 bases to trimming and J lost 4 bases; unmatched junction nucleotides: 6. The CDR3 spells CASRVTGGSTEAFF. The CDR3 DNA reads TGCGCCAGCAGGGTGACAGGGGGAAGCACTGAAGCTTTCTTT.

The gene calls are TRBV29-1 and TRBJ2-1, with 7 positions matching TRBD1. The germline V gene has CDR1 SQVTM and CDR2 ANQGSEA. CDR3 length: 15 residues. The V segment lost 5 bases and the J segment 8 bases; nucleotides outside the gene matches: 15. The CDR3 spells CSVNRRQGLLDEQFF. For the CDR3, the DNA is TGCAGCGTTAACCGCCGACAGGGTCTACTGGATGAGCAGTTCTTC.

The rearrangement links TRBV9 to TRBJ2-3, with no clear D. CDR1 SGDLS and CDR2 YYNGEE come from the germline V gene. V gave up 7 bases and J gave up 5 bases, with 17 bases separating them. The length of the CDR3 is 14 residues. CDR3: CASAEQALEDTQYF. DNA of the CDR3: TGTGCCAGCGCTGAGCAGGCCTTAGAAGATACGCAGTATTTT.

The chain uses TRBV29-1 and TRBJ2-2, with D perhaps matching TRBD1 (6 bases). This CDR3 has 12 amino acids. Deletions cut 6 bases from V and 5 bases from J, with 10 bases between. The germline V gene encodes CDR1 SQVTM and CDR2 ANQGSEA. Here the CDR3 reads CSVAGQTGELFF. Written as DNA, the CDR3 is TGCAGCGTCGCCGGACAGACCGGGGAGCTGTTTTTT.

V usage is TRBV5-1 and J usage is TRBJ2-7; 7 bases agree with TRBD1. V was clipped by 3 bases and J by 1 base; unmatched bases: 4. CDR1 SGHRS and CDR2 YFSETQ come from the germline V gene. The CDR3 is 14 amino acids. The DNA of the CDR3 is TGCGCCAGCAGCTCGGGACAGCCTTCCTACGAGCAGTACTTC. This encodes CASSSGQPSYEQYF.

This rearrangement joins TRBV11-2 to TRBJ2-5; 10 bases are a match to TRBD2. CDR3 size: 15 residues. CDR1 is SGHAT and CDR2 is FQNNGV in the germline V gene. Trimming at V came to 5 bases and at J to 4 bases, leaving 7 bases not matched to a gene. CDR3: CASSPGTSDLETQYF. In nucleotides, the CDR3 is TGTGCCAGCAGCCCCGGGACTAGCGATCTAGAGACCCAGTACTTC.

The V and J genes are TRBV13 and TRBJ1-4; the D gene is possibly TRBD1 (6 bases). V shed 5 bases and J shed 4 bases, with 14 bases lying between them. Germline V gene data show CDR1 as PRHDT and CDR2 as FYEKMQ (reference sequence). The CDR3 is made up of 15 amino acids. CDR3 region: CASSPTGNYNEKLFF. The CDR3, as DNA: TGTGCCAGCAGCCCCACAGGGAATTATAATGAAAAACTGTTTTTT.

The rearrangement links TRBV12-3 or TRBV12-4 to TRBJ2-3; D gene uncertain. The CDR3 runs to 13 residues. V was trimmed by 2 bases and J by 3 bases, leaving 6 bases between them. CDR3 sequence: CASSLRMTDTQYF. As DNA, the CDR3 is TGTGCCAGCAGTTTAAGGATGACAGATACGCAGTATTTT.